This T cell receptor beta chain came from a study of PD-L1 blockade in urothelial cancer. Study-level information: Median T cell yield per blood sample was about 140,000 cells.

Findings and limits, study-wide: Better survival was predicted when blood TCR clonality before treatment fell below the median.

TCRdb's copy holds only in-frame clones and misses some; the assay was immunoSEQ multiplex PCR. The table shows approximately 100,000 clones, with 70% to 85% occurring only once. Worth noting for this clone: Its antigen is not known.

Germline V gene sequence: CDR1 SGHDT, CDR2 YYEEEE. The CDR3 runs to 14 residues. Trimming took 4 bases from V and 8 from J, leaving 17 bases between them. Pretreatment sampling and on-treatment sampling together yielded between 1 and 8 samples for each patient. The sample in question was PBMCs, obtained around atezolizumab (anti-PD-L1) treatment. This sequence joins TRBV5-6 and TRBJ2-3; a weak D match, TRBD2 (6 bases). This TCR derives from a man aged 50 to 60 with urothelial cancer. The CDR3 is CASSTGLKRSTQYF. CDR3 DNA sequence: TGTGCCAGCAGCACCGGACTAAAACGGAGTACGCAGTATTTT.